The 8 T cell receptor beta chains below all came from one sample that was sequenced in a study of blood T cell repertoires in COVID-19. TCRdb's table, derived via immunoSEQ multiplex PCR, lists solely in-frame clones and lacks some. The sample includes roughly 270,000 clones, approximately 85% of them seen just once. Sequenced sample: peripheral blood. Receptor source: a man aged 18-30 years with active or convalescent COVID-19.

For this clone: This specimen includes other DNA sequences encoding the same CDR3. This chain uses TRBV5-5 with TRBJ2-7; 11 bases are a match to TRBD1. CDR1 is SGHKS, CDR2 YYEKEE, per germline (reference sequence). This CDR3 has 14 residues. V gave up 2 bases and J gave up 3 bases; unmatched junction bases: 1. The CDR3 coding sequence is TGTGCCAGCAGCTTTGGGACAGGGGGCTACGAGCAGTACTTC. Amino acids: CASSFGTGGYEQYF.

The chain is built from TRBV27 and TRBJ1-1, with 12 bases lining up with TRBD1. With 8 bases clipped from V and 5 bases from J, the junction kept 6 bases outside the gene matches. CDR3 length: 14 residues. Germline lookup yields CDR1 MNHEY and CDR2 SMNVEV (reference sequence). Here the CDR3 DNA reads TGTGCCAGCCGCTCGGGACAGGGGGCGACTGAAGCTTTCTTT. Translating gives CASRSGQGATEAFF.

The chain uses TRBV5-1 and TRBJ2-1; 12 bases fit TRBD2. This CDR3 spans 15 amino acids. Unmatched junction bases numbered 1, after V lost 2 bases and J lost 4 bases. Per the germline V gene, CDR1 is SGHRS and CDR2 is YFSETQ. CDR3 loop: CASSFTSGGYNEQFF. CDR3 nucleotides: TGCGCCAGCAGCTTCACTAGCGGGGGGTACAATGAGCAGTTCTTC.

The chain couples TRBV6-5 to TRBJ2-7; the match to TRBD1 covers 7 bases. This CDR3 contains 13 residues. The V gene end was trimmed by 5 bases and the J gene end by 5 bases; junction bases not matched to a gene: 6. The germline gives CDR1 MNHEY, CDR2 SVGAGI. DNA of the CDR3: TGTGCCAGCAGTAAGACAGGGATCCACGAGCAGTACTTC. Protein product: CASSKTGIHEQYF.

The chain employs TRBV2 and TRBJ2-5; a possible D gene is TRBD2 (6 bases). CDR3 size: 14 residues. With 7 bases removed from V and 4 bases from J, the gap between germline ends came to 16 bases. Germline V CDR1 and CDR2: SNHLY, FYNNEI. CDR3 in DNA: TGTGCCAGCAAGATCATGGGGGGAGGAGAGACCCAGTACTTC. Translation gives CASKIMGGGETQYF.

CDR3 sequence reads: CASSRGSGELFF. For the CDR3, the DNA is TGTGCCAGCAGCCGGGGGTCCGGGGAGCTGTTTTTT. The chain links TRBV12-3 or TRBV12-4 to TRBJ2-2, with D possibly being TRBD2 (6 bases). CDR3 length: 12 residues. V lost 6 bases to trimming and J lost 6 bases, with 8 bases between them.

The genes are TRBV13 and TRBJ2-7, with D maybe TRBD2 (7 bases). This CDR3 region has 15 residues. V lost 4 bases, J lost 0 bases, and 13 bases lay in between. Per germline, CDR1 PRHDT and CDR2 FYEKMQ (reference sequence). The CDR3: CASSSRGAPSYEQYF. In DNA form, the CDR3 reads TGTGCCAGCAGCTCCCGGGGGGCTCCCTCCTACGAGCAGTACTTC.

This sequence joins TRBV2 and TRBJ1-6; D perhaps matches TRBD1 (5 bases). CDR3 length equals 16 residues. The V and J ends lost 6 bases and 4 bases respectively, with 16 bases between them. Looked up from germline, CDR1 is SNHLY and CDR2 is FYNNEI. The CDR3 nucleotides read TGTGCCAGCAGAGAGACAGAATTCTCATATAATTCACCCCTCCACTTT. This codes for CASRETEFSYNSPLHF.